Sequencing of this T cell receptor (beta chain) was carried out in a study of blood T cell repertoires in COVID-19. On the study more broadly: The United States, Italy and Spain supplied acute and convalescent COVID-19 samples. T cells, B-cell-depleted T cells, or PBMCs provided the cDNA or gDNA that served as material.

This CDR3 spans 14 amino acids. Looked up from germline, CDR1 is LGHNA and CDR2 is YSLEER. V was trimmed by 0 bases and J by 8 bases, leaving 14 bases between them. Authors' data handling: Researchers report that nucleated cell counts were estimated from reference gene primer amplification. Sequenced by immunoSEQ multiplex PCR; TCRdb stores in-frame clones only, minus some. The V and J calls and clone size were taken over from that table, and D and trimming were inferred from the DNA. The profile shows under 200,000 clones, 65% to 90% of them singletons. The receptor comes from a human donor in a cohort sampled during active COVID-19. The sequencing input was peripheral blood. The genes are TRBV4-3 and TRBJ2-7; the D gene is possibly TRBD2 (5 bases). In nucleotides, the CDR3 is TGCGCCAGCAGCCAAGATTGGCTAGCAGAGAAGCAGTACTTC. Protein sequence: CASSQDWLAEKQYF.